These 6 T cell receptor beta chains originate from one sample sequenced in a study of blood T cell repertoires in COVID-19. Data came from immunoSEQ multiplex PCR; TCRdb stores just in-frame clones and leaves some out. Of some 97,000 clones detected, roughly 88% appear once; the ten largest clones hold around 6%. Sequencing used peripheral blood. All receptors derive from a woman aged 55-69 years with acute or convalescent COVID-19.

J is TRBJ1-5 and V is TRBV12-3 or TRBV12-4; D is uncertain. The V gene lost 3 bases and the J gene lost 1 base, with 4 bases spanning the gap. The CDR3 consists of 13 residues. The CDR3 nucleotides are TGTGCCAGCAGTTTGGCCAGCAATCAGCCCCAGCATTTT. It is translated as CASSLASNQPQHF.

This clone has only a few counts. The chain has TRBV19 and TRBJ1-5; D possibly corresponds to TRBD1 (6 bases). The germline V gene has CDR1 LNHDA and CDR2 SQIVND (reference sequence). With 7 bases removed from V and 6 bases from J, the gap between germline ends came to 16 bases. The CDR3 covers 14 residues. CDR3 DNA: TGTGCCAGTACCCCCCGGGACACAGGTCAGCCCCAGCATTTT. Its protein is CASTPRDTGQPQHF.

This clone came up once. This sequence joins TRBV2 and TRBJ2-1; D is perhaps TRBD2 (5 bases). The CDR3 contains 15 residues. V dropped 8 bases and J dropped 5 bases, with 19 bases sitting between them. The V gene's germline CDR1 is SNHLY and CDR2 FYNNEI. CDR3 sequence reads: CASLPRRLADNEQFF. For the CDR3, the DNA is TGTGCCAGCCTCCCGCGAAGGCTAGCTGACAATGAGCAGTTCTTC.

This chain connects TRBV7-2 to TRBJ1-2; TRBD1 agrees at 10 bases. The CDR3 covers 18 residues. Germline V gene sequence: CDR1 SGHTA, CDR2 FQGNSA. The V gene end was trimmed by 7 bases and the J gene end by 4 bases; junction bases not matched to a gene: 18. The DNA of the CDR3 is TGTGCCAGCACCAACCCGGGACAGGGGCCCGCACTACGCTATGGCTACACCTTC. Translated: CASTNPGQGPALRYGYTF.

The V call is TRBV14, the J call TRBJ1-3; 7 bases map to TRBD1. Germline loops: CDR1 SGHDN, CDR2 FVKESK. V lost 4 bases, J lost 1 base, and 4 bases stayed unmatched. The CDR3 spans 15 residues. For the CDR3, the DNA is TGTGCCAGCAGCCCTAGGACAGGATCTGGAAACACCATATATTTT. This codes for CASSPRTGSGNTIYF.

This clone occurred a few times. The chain combines TRBV7-6 with TRBJ2-3; TRBD2 is a possible D gene (6 bases). The ends were cut back, 2 bases at V and 0 bases at J, with 9 bases in the middle. CDR1 and CDR2 (germline): SGHVS, FNYEAQ. This CDR3 contains 15 residues. CDR3 in DNA: TGTGCCAGCAGCTTACTAGCGCCCAGCACAGATACGCAGTATTTT. Amino acids: CASSLLAPSTDTQYF.